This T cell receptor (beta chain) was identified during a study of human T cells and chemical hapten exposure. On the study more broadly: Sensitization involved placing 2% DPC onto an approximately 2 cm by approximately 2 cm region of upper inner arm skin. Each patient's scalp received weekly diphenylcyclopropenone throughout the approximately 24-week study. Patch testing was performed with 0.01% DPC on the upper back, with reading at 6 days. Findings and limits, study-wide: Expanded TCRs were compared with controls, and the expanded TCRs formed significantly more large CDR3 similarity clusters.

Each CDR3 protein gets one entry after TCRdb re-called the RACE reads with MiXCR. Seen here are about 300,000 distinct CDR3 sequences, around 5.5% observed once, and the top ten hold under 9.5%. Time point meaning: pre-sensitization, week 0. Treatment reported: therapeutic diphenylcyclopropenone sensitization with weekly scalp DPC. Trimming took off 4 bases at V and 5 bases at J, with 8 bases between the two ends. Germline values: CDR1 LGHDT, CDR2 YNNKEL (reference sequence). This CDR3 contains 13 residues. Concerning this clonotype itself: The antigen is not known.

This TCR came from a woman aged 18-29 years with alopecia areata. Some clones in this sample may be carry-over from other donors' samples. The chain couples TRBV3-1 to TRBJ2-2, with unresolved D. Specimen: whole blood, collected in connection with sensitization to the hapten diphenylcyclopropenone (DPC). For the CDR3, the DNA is TGTGCCAGCAGCCCCGCTAGGACCGGGGAGCTGTTTTTT. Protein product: CASSPARTGELFF.